This T cell receptor (beta chain) was recovered during a study of blood T cell repertoires in COVID-19. Study details: Collection of acute and convalescent COVID-19 samples took place in the United States, Italy and Spain. PBMCs, B-cell-depleted T cells, or T cells were the source of the cDNA or gDNA that made up the material.

Original data processing: Nucleated cell counts were estimated from reference gene primer amplification. The protocol was immunoSEQ multiplex PCR, while the TCRdb copy is restricted to in-frame clones and leaves out a portion. The V and J calls and clone size are taken from that table; D and trimming were inferred from the DNA. Of 65,000 to 85,000 clones detected, 60% to 85% appear once; the ten largest clones hold less than 6%. This TCR was sampled from a woman over 75 with active or convalescent COVID-19. Sequenced: peripheral blood.

CDR3: CASSYSGGRSTEAFF. The CDR3, as DNA: TGTGCCAGCAGTTACTCCGGGGGGCGAAGCACTGAAGCTTTCTTT. V and J are TRBV6-5 and TRBJ1-1; a weak D match, TRBD1 (6 bases). Between the trimmed V and J ends, which lost 0 bases and 4 bases, there was a span of 12 bases. The CDR3 contains 15 residues. The V gene's germline CDR1 is MNHEY and CDR2 SVGAGI.